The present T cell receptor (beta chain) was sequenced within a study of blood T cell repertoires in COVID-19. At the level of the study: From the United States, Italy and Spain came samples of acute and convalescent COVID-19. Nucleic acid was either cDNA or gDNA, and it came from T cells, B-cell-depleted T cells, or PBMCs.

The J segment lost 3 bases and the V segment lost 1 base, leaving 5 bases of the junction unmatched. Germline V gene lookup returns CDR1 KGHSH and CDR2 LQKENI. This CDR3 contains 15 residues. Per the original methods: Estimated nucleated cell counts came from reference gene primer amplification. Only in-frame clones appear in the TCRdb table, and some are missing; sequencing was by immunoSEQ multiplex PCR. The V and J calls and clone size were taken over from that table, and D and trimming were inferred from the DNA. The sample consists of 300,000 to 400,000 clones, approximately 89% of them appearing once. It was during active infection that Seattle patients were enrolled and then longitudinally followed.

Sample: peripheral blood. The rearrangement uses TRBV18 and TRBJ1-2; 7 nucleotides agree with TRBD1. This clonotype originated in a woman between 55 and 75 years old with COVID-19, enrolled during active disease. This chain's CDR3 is CASSPLDRVDYGYTF. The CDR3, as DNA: TGTGCCAGCTCACCACTTGACAGGGTCGACTATGGCTACACCTTC.